The clone carrying this T cell receptor (beta chain) has a count of ten or more. Its specificity is unknown. The data stem from a study of T cell repertoires in cytomegalovirus infection. Study in general: Well-studied HLA-B-restricted epitopes and recently identified HLA-C-restricted epitopes of CMV were both used in the study. Public TCR beta signatures indicated both CMV infection and matching HLA type. Study conclusions and caveats: HLA-C-restricted TCR beta clonotypes specific for CMV led the ex vivo response.

Looked up from germline, CDR1 is SGHVS and CDR2 is FNYEAQ. The CDR3 length is 14 residues. The V end lost 0 bases, the J end lost 1 base, and 6 bases lay between the germline ends. Each CDR3 protein is one row after TCRdb ran MiXCR on the reads. This sample has about 570,000 distinct CDR3 sequences, with under 45% found just once. The rearrangement links TRBV7-6 to TRBJ1-1; D remains unclear. This clonotype originated in a human donor in good health (CMV status not recorded). Some clones in this sample may be carry-over from other donors' samples. Source: cultured PBMCs, taken from culture after CMV antigen stimulation. CDR3: CASSLAGPNTEAFF. In DNA form, the CDR3 reads TGTGCCAGCAGCTTAGCTGGGCCGAACACTGAAGCTTTCTTT.